This T cell receptor beta chain was sequenced for a study of blood T cell repertoires in COVID-19. The CDR3 length is 14 residues. Per the germline V gene, CDR1 is MNHEY and CDR2 is SVGAGI. V gave up 2 bases and J gave up 7 bases, with 11 bases separating them. This table comes from immunoSEQ multiplex PCR, and its TCRdb copy is limited to in-frame clones, with some not included. The repertoire includes about 410,000 clones, about nine tenths of them detected once, and approximately 0.55% sits in the top ten. Material: PBMCs or T cells enriched from blood (not recorded which). This rearrangement joins TRBV6-5 to TRBJ1-4; D is unclear. The sequence was obtained from a young man who had recovered from COVID-19. CDR3 residues: CASSYVAAPEKLFF. The CDR3, as DNA: TGTGCCAGCAGTTACGTAGCGGCACCTGAAAAACTGTTTTTT.